Sequencing of this T cell receptor beta chain was carried out in a study of T-cell memory formation after mild COVID-19. Germline CDR1 and CDR2: MNHNY and SVGAGI (reference sequence). The CDR3 is made up of 15 amino acids. J lost 3 bases, V lost 7 bases, and 9 bases had no gene match. TCRdb re-called the 5' RACE reads through MiXCR, storing one row per CDR3 protein. In the table there are around 340,000 distinct CDR3 sequences, 15% of which are singletons. The chain couples TRBV6-6 to TRBJ2-7, with 10 bases identical to TRBD2. The receptor was derived from a man between 18 and 29 years old who had mild COVID-19 (a few samples of this study predate the infection). Cell type and time point are not known. The sample consisted of PBMCs or a T cell subset sorted from them (not recorded which). CDR3 in amino acids: CASTRGASGGYEQYV. CDR3 DNA sequence: TGTGCCAGCACCCGCGGCGCTAGCGGGGGCTACGAGCAGTACGTC.